This T cell receptor (beta chain) is drawn from a study of multiple sclerosis patients with progressive multifocal leukoencephalopathy. This CDR3 has 14 amino acids. Per the germline V gene, CDR1 is MGHDK and CDR2 is SYGVNS. V was shortened by 8 bases and J by 8 bases, with 20 bases between the two germline ends. The repertoire was sequenced with immunoSEQ multiplex PCR; TCRdb's copy has only in-frame clones and lacks some. The profile covers about 33,000 clones, with about 88% appearing a single time and under 4% taken by the ten largest. Time point described: time of PML onset. After 16 to 56 months on natalizumab, the natalizumab-treated patients developed PML.

V and J are TRBV25-1 and TRBJ2-3, with a possible D match to TRBD1 (8 bases). The sequence was obtained from a human donor with progressive multifocal leukoencephalopathy. Sequences were derived from PBMCs, sampled from a patient treated with natalizumab. The CDR3 here is CASGGDRLGSTQYF. For the CDR3, the DNA is TGTGCCAGCGGGGGGGACAGGCTGGGAAGTACGCAGTATTTT.